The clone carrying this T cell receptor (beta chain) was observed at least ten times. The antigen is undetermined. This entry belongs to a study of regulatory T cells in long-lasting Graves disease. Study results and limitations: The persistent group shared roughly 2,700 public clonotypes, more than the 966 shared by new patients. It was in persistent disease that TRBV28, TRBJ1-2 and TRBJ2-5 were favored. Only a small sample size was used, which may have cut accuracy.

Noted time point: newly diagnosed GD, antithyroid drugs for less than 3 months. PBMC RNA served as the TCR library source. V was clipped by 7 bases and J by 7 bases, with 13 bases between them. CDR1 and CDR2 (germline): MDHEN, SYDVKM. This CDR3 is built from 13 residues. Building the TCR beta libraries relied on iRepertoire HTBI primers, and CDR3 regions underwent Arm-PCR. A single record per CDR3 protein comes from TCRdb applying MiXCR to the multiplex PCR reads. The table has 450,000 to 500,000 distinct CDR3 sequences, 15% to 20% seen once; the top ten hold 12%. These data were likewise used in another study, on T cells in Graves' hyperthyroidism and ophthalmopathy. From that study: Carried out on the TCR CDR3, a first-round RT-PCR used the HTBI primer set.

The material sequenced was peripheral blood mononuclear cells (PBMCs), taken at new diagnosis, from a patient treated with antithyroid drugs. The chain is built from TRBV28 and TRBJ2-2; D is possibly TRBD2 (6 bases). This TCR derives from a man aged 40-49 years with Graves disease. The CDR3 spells CASKPGAVGELFF. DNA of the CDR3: TGTGCCAGCAAGCCGGGAGCGGTCGGGGAGCTGTTTTTT.